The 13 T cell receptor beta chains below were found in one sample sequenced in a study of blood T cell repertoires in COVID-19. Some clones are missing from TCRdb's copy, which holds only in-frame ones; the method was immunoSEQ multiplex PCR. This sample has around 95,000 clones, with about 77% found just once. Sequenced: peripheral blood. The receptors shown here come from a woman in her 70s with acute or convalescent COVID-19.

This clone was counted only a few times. The CDR3 bases are TGCGCCAACTCCTTGGGGCAGGGATTTGAAGCTTTCTTT. Its translation: CANSLGQGFEAFF. The V and J genes are TRBV5-1 and TRBJ1-1, with a possible D match to TRBD1 (5 bases). The germline gives CDR1 SGHRS, CDR2 YFSETQ. The length of the CDR3 is 13 residues. The V gene lost 9 bases and the J gene lost 7 bases, with 19 bases spanning the gap.

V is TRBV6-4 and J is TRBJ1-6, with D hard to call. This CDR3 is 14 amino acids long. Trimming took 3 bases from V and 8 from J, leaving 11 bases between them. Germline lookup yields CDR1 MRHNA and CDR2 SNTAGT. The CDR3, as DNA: TGTGCCAGCAGTGATAGAGGCTTTTATTCACCCCTCCACTTT. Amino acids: CASSDRGFYSPLHF.

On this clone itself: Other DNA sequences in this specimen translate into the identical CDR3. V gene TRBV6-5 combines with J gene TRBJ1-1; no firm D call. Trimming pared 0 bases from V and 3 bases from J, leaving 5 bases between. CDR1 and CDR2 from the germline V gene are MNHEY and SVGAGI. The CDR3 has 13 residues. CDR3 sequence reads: CASSYSADTEAFF. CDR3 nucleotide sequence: TGTGCCAGCAGTTACTCGGCGGACACTGAAGCTTTCTTT.

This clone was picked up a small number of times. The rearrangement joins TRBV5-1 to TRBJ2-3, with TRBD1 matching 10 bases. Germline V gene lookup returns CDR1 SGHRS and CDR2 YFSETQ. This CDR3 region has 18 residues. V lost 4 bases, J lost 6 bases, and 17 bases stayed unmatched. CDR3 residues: CASSPKIPGQGFLDTQYF. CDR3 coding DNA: TGCGCCAGCAGCCCCAAGATACCGGGACAGGGGTTTCTGGATACGCAGTATTTT.

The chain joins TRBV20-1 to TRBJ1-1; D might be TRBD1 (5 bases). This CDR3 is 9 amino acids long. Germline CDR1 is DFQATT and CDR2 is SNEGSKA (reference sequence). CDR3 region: CSPRAEAFF. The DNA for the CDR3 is TGCAGCCCCAGGGCTGAAGCTTTCTTT.

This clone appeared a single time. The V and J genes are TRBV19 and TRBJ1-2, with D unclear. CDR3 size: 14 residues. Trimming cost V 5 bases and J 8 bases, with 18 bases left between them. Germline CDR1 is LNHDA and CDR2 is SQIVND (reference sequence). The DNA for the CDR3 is TGTGCCAGTAGTGATTTCGGGGAATACGGAGGCTACACCTTC. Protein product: CASSDFGEYGGYTF.

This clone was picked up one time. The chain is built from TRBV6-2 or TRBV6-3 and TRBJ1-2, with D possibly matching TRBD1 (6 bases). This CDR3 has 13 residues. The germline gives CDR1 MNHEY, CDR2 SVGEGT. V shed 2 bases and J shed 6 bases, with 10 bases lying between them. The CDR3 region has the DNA TGTGCCAGCAGTTACCTTCAGGGGAATGGCTACACCTTC. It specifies CASSYLQGNGYTF.

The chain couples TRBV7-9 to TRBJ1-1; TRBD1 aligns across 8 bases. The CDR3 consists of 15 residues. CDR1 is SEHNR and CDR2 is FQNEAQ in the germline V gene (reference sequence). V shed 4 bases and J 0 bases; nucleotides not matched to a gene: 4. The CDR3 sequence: CASSSDRVLNTEAFF. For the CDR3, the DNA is TGTGCCAGCAGCTCGGACAGGGTTCTGAACACTGAAGCTTTCTTT.

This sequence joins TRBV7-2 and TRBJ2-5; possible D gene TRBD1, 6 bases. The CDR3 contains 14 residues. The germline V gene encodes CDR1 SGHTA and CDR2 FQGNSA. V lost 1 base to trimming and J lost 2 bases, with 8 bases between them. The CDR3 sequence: CASSLGQVQETQYF. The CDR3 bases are TGTGCCAGCAGCTTAGGACAGGTTCAAGAGACCCAGTACTTC.

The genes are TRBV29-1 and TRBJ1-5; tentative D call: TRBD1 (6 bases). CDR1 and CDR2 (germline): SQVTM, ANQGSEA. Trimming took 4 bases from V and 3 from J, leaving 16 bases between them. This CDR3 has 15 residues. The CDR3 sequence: CSVAVAGEFNQPQHF. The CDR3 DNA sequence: TGCAGCGTTGCGGTAGCAGGGGAATTCAATCAGCCCCAGCATTTT.

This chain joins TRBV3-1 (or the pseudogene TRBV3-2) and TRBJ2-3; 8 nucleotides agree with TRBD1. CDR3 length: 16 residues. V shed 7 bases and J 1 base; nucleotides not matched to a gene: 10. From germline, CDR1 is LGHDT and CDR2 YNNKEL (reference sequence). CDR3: CASTPRTGGGTDTQYF. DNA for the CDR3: TGTGCCAGCACGCCACGAACAGGGGGAGGCACAGATACGCAGTATTTT.

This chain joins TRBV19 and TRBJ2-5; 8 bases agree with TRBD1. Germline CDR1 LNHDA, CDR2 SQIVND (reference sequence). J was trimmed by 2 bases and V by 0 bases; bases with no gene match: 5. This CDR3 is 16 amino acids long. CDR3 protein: CASSIEQGARQETQYF. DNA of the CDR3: TGTGCCAGTAGTATAGAGCAGGGGGCGAGGCAAGAGACCCAGTACTTC.

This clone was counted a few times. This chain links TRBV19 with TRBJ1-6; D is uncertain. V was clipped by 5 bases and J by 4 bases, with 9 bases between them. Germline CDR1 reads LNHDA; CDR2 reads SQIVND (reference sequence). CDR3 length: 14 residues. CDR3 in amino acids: CASSAQVYNSPLHF. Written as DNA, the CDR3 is TGTGCCAGTAGTGCCCAGGTTTATAATTCACCCCTCCACTTT.